This T cell receptor (beta chain) was obtained from a study of vaccination and CD4 T cells after COVID-19. About the study: Cells received overlapping spike peptides from SARS-CoV-2, HCoV-NL63, HCoV-OC43 and HCoV-229E as stimulation.

Looked up from germline, CDR1 is DFQATT and CDR2 is SNEGSKA (reference sequence). Trimming removed 6 bases at V and 3 bases at J, with 15 bases between. There are 14 residues in the CDR3. This clonotype was seen a handful of times. No antigen is known for it. Sequence data for DNA of cultured CD4+ T cells were generated by the Oncomine TCR Beta short-read assay. TCRdb itself ran the PCR reads through MiXCR, one entry per CDR3 protein. The repertoire has 7,500 to 9,500 distinct CDR3 sequences, approximately 41% of them found once; the top ten carry roughly 20%. Treatment in this sample: roughly ten-day PBMC culture with coronavirus spike peptide pools or control peptides (ViraFEST assay). The unexposed donor gave CD4+ T cells before the COVID-19 pandemic (2011-2018). Peptide pools at approximately 11 ug/ml stimulated under 2.5 million PBMCs per well with 10 IU/ml IL-2.

Sequenced: CD4+ T cells from blood, cultured in vitro. The sequence derives from a human donor in good health. The V and J genes are TRBV20-1 and TRBJ1-3; a weak D match, TRBD1 (6 bases). The CDR3 spells CSATTGTLGNTIYF. The DNA for the CDR3 is TGCAGTGCAACCACAGGGACACTTGGAAACACCATATATTTT.